This T cell receptor (beta chain) was sequenced for a study of shared clonotypes between healthy human individuals. Study details: Donors, aged 18 to 49, were a couple of women and a few men.

Whole-study results and caveats: For sorted subsets, rarefaction showed incomplete sequencing despite large depth. The four-donor shared clonotypes exceeded non-shared clonotypes in generation probability, with non-shared ones scoring lower. The study generally estimated greater richness for naive than memory subsets.

As regards this clone: Its antigen remains unknown.

TCRdb's table, derived via immunoSEQ multiplex PCR, lists solely in-frame clones and lacks some. The sample carries 2.3 million or so clones, 80% to 95% recorded once. Germline trimming cut 5 bases from V and 7 bases from J; bases unmatched to any gene: 14. The V gene's germline CDR1 is SEHNR and CDR2 FQNEAQ (reference sequence). CDR3 length: 16 amino acids. The TCR comes from a man between 18 and 29 years old in good health. Some clones in this sample may be carry-over from other donors' samples. Sequenced material: naive CD4+ T cells from PBMCs. Subset here: CD45RA+ positively selected. This chain connects TRBV7-9 to TRBJ2-5; 9 positions agree with TRBD2. The CDR3: CASSPPLAGFGGTQYF. For the CDR3, the DNA is TGTGCCAGCAGCCCCCCACTAGCGGGTTTCGGTGGGACCCAGTACTTC.